Included here is one TCR beta chain sequence, with context. The source of the sample is a study of blood T cell repertoires in COVID-19. Across the study: Sources were T cells, B-cell-depleted T cells, or PBMCs; the material itself was cDNA or gDNA.

Trimming left V 1 base short and J 10 bases short, with 12 bases between. CDR3 size: 13 residues. Per the original methods: Estimates of nucleated cell counts were drawn from the amplification of reference gene primers. The method was immunoSEQ multiplex PCR; TCRdb's version includes in-frame clones alone and lacks a portion of them. V and J calls and clone size are given by that table; D and trimming were obtained from the DNA. This table holds some 38,000 clones, roughly 89% found once. Source material: peripheral blood. This sequence originates from a man between 60 and 75 years old with active or convalescent COVID-19. The J gene is TRBJ2-3, the V gene TRBV12-3 or TRBV12-4, with TRBD1 as a possible D gene (5 bases). The CDR3 region is CASSLGAGKAQYF. CDR3 sequence (DNA): TGTGCCAGCAGTTTAGGGGCAGGGAAGGCGCAGTATTTT.